This TCR beta chain was sequenced during a study of cytomegalovirus exposure and HLA in healthy donors (dated by TCRdb to 2016 to 2017). Turning to the overall study: An earlier analysis of some 600 of the donors reported about 260 Gb of sequence data and roughly 120 million unique TCR beta sequences obtained from about 180 million T cells. An early release that covered about 640 HLA-typed donors contained about 300 gigabases of sequencing data and tens of millions of unique TCR sequences. Among the approximately 400 genotyped donors, around 79% belonged to the genetic ancestry cluster associated with self-reported Caucasian donors. The study was designed to test whether signatures of past pathogen exposure could be identified by cataloging public T cell receptors. The study profiled the T cell repertoires of hundreds of subjects by immunosequencing and related them to cytomegalovirus serostatus. Besides the first cohort of 666 subjects, a separate validation cohort made up of 120 different subjects was used. The study combined high-throughput TCR immunosequencing, statistical association of individual TCRs with disease status, and machine learning to predict cytomegalovirus infection status. A later analysis re-analyzed previously published TCR beta repertoires from 600 to 850 donors and added high-resolution HLA genotyping to study TCR occurrence patterns. The later analysis used no new phenotypic data to find candidate immune exposures, relying instead on TCR beta sequences and their occurrence across donors. An earlier analysis of roughly 600 of the donors used high-throughput TCR beta sequencing to judge whether each TCR beta V gene segment behaved as functional or pseudogenic. Donor age, sex, ethnicity and CMV serostatus were compiled together with the repertoire data. A later genetic analysis used genome-wide SNP genotypes for about three fifths of the 666 donors, treating that subset as a discovery cohort. All discovery cohort repertoires had been generated on a single sequencing platform. HLA typing included class I and class II loci at four-digit resolution. Typing coverage differed by locus: A, B, C, DRB1 and DQB1 were typed in roughly 620-630 donors, DQA1 in about 550, DPA1 in 600 to 610, and DPB1 in around 440. A few DR-DQ haplotypes were treated as single units for association and clustering because of strong linkage in the cohort. Among some 400 genotyped donors of the cohort, an average of approximately 200,000 unique TCR beta nucleotide sequences was sequenced per donor, of which about 18% were non-productive.

The cohort comprised around 690 healthy bone marrow donors. Cohort members were all nominally healthy when sampled, although unrecorded immune exposures were likely present. The donor tested CMV seropositive and was one of the 289 seropositive cohort members. Every donor gave a peripheral blood sample, and the peripheral blood mononuclear cells from that sample were used for TCR beta sequencing. Genomic DNA was extracted from the blood cell samples with the Qiagen DNeasy Blood Extraction Kit. After removal of 3 bases from V and 7 bases from J, the junction retains 2 bases not matched to a gene. Via the germline V gene, CDR1 is SGDLS and CDR2 YYNGEE. Including cysteine and phenylalanine, the CDR3 has 14 amino acids. Just CDR3 DNA is preserved here, 42 bases in frame from base 1. As concerns this clone: Its cognate antigen has yet to be identified. Base qualities were left out, and no much larger clone turns up one base away.

What the work shows at the level of the full study, not this receptor alone: Because counts were too low, roughly 16 rarely observed V segments, including chromosome 9 orphons, were excluded from the earlier analysis of some 540 of the donors. The authors suggested that the approach could potentially be extended to other disease states and immunological phenotypes. In a later analysis, HLA-associated TCR beta chains showed more clonal expansion and lower generation probabilities than non-associated chains that were equally common. Three of the identified cytomegalovirus-associated TCR beta chains were confirmed in vitro to be specific for cytomegalovirus antigens. The study listed 150 to 200 TCR beta chains as associated with cytomegalovirus. V-gene and J-gene trimming of TCR beta chains was associated with a missense DCLRE1C variant in a later genetic analysis, and the association was replicated in an independent cohort. According to a later genetic analysis, donors in an Asian-associated ancestry cluster had fewer N-insertions in productive TCRs than the approximately 630-donor mean. The cohort was sequenced for TCR beta chains only, and without alpha or paired-chain data the features that could be detected were limited. Cytomegalovirus status was reported to be diagnosed by the classifier with high specificity and sensitivity in both the original and validation cohorts. In a later analysis, 15,000 to 20,000 TCR beta sequences were associated with specific HLA alleles at a false discovery rate of 0.05. The presence/absence analyses assumed that sequencing depth was roughly uniform across donors, and that assumption may not be true. Correlated functional status among segregating V segments might be attributable to linkage disequilibrium, but an unknown experimental factor could not be ruled out. Most CMV-associated TCR beta chains appeared to be HLA-restricted in a later analysis, and the HLA associations seemed to be driven largely by CMV exposure. A further reported finding was that TCR beta sequences accurately predicted the HLA-A and HLA-B alleles for most subjects in the first cohort. A later analysis reported that several top co-occurrence clusters appeared linked to parvovirus B19, influenza, CMV and Epstein-Barr virus. Because HLA typing was unavailable for some donors at each locus, only the typed subset was used in association tests. According to a later analysis, TCR association rates differed among HLA loci, with DRB1 alleles showing the most associated TCRs and HLA-C alleles showing the fewest. While some public TCRs were present in many individuals, most TCR sequences turned up only very rarely across donors. When HLA alleles, especially DR and DQ, strongly co-occurred, TCR associations were difficult to assign to individual alleles. Some IMGT-functional V segments, including TRBV6-2 and TRBV6-3, could not be distinguished by the 87-base-pair reads and were therefore excluded. A cluster of highly shared sequence variants was judged likely to represent a technical artifact of the sequencing pipeline. CMV serostatus was the only immune exposure information available for the cohort. An earlier analysis of approximately 500 of the donors showed that most TCR beta V segments appeared in productive rearrangements either about 87% or about 30% of the time, which broadly matched IMGT annotations.

Libraries were built with the immunoSEQ multiplex PCR assay. The multiplex PCR relied on a mix of 60 forward primers for TCR Vbeta segments and 13 reverse primers for TCR Jbeta segments. The CDR3 region of rearranged TCR beta genes was amplified from genomic DNA by a multiplex PCR assay. The amplified TCR beta libraries were sequenced on the Illumina HiSeq System as 87-base-pair reads. For the original study's pipeline: A later analysis tallied 75 million to 95 million unique TCR beta chains across the 660 or so repertoires, and about 10 million of those chains were shared by two or more donors. Raw reads were error-corrected and collapsed into unique sequences with a nearest-neighbor algorithm that merged closely related sequences to remove PCR and sequencing errors. To assign V, D and J gene segments, CDR3 sequences were aligned to IMGT reference sequences. For a sequence to be retained, at least a six-nucleotide match to both a V gene segment and a J gene segment was required. A rearrangement was called productive if the CDR3 had no stop codons and remained in frame with V and J, and every other rearrangement was called non-productive. Following IMGT convention, CDR3 was defined as the stretch from the second conserved V-encoded cysteine up to the conserved J-encoded phenylalanine. The earlier analysis of approximately 590 of the donors excluded any sequence lacking an unambiguous match to a single V gene segment. An earlier analysis of some 500 of the donors classified V segments as functional when productive rearrangements were above 56.7% and as segregating when the standard deviation between donors was above 5%. To diagnose cytomegalovirus status from the catalog of TCR beta chain sequences, a statistical classification framework was built. In a later analysis, TCR nucleotide sequences were compared against IMGT/GENE-DB human TR gene sequences so that V and J genes could be assigned. Using the TCRdist pipeline, a later analysis assigned CDR3 sequences along with most-parsimonious VDJ recombination scenarios. In a later analysis, each TCR beta chain was defined by its CDR3 amino acid sequence together with its V-gene family, and reads lacking a unique V-gene family were excluded. To address suspected cross-contamination and a sequencing artifact, a later analysis removed around 600 highly shared, low-generation-probability nucleotide sequences. A later analysis calculated a clonal expansion index for each public chain from normalized within-repertoire ranks of inferred template counts. In a later analysis, generation probabilities were computed using a VDJ recombination model fitted to out-of-frame rearrangements, and the results were checked against IGoR. Hypergeometric tests were used in a later analysis to score TCR-TCR, TCR-HLA and TCR-CMV co-occurrence, with a repertoire-size bias correction applied to the TCR pairs. False discovery rates were estimated in a later analysis by permuting HLA or CMV assignments 20 times. In a later analysis, co-occurring TCRs were grouped using DBSCAN, with TCRdist sequence similarity added in when clustering inside HLA-allele-positive subsets. For co-occurrence clustering, repertoires with fewer than 30,000 or more than 120,000 public chains were excluded, along with roughly 5 repertoires with anomalous nucleotide sharing. TCRdb re-hosts the immuneACCESS table, in-frame sequences only. Its copies lack some clones; in the studies checked, an unresolved V gene accounts for under half of them, and the cause for the rest is not known. V and J calls and clone size are those listed in that table; D and trimming were worked out from the DNA. The sample table holds over 130,000 clones, of which 50% to 75% were seen once. The biggest ten clones account for around 7.1% of the sample.

The rearranged chain carries TRBV9 and TRBJ2-1, with 12 central nucleotides matching TRBD2. The sequenced sample was PBMCs. The receptor comes from a woman aged 55-69 years in good health and CMV-seropositive. The nucleotide sequence reads TGTGCCAGCAGCGCGACTAGCGGGAGTAATGAGCAGTTCTTC. This yields the protein CASSATSGSNEQFF.